One and the same sample provided the 26 T cell receptor beta chains below, sequenced in a study of T cell repertoires in cytomegalovirus infection. Using its own MiXCR run on the reads, TCRdb lists one record per CDR3 protein. The sample records fewer than 250,000 distinct CDR3 sequences, around an eighth being singletons. Sequenced input: PBMCs. The receptors were sampled from a human donor in good health (CMV status not recorded). Some clones in this sample may be carry-over from other donors' samples.

This clonotype was seen at least ten times. This sequence joins TRBV7-2 and TRBJ2-1, with 10 nucleotides matching TRBD2. From germline, CDR1 is SGHTA and CDR2 FQGNSA. The V and J ends lost 5 bases and 5 bases, in that order; junction bases with no gene match: 6. The CDR3 is 15 amino acids. The CDR3 loop reads CASSARTSGNNEQFF. CDR3 nucleotide sequence: TGTGCCAGCAGCGCCCGGACTAGCGGTAACAATGAGCAGTTCTTC.

In this sample, this clonotype turned up a few times. The J gene is TRBJ2-2, the V gene TRBV6-2 or TRBV6-3; maybe TRBD1 (5 bases). The CDR3 covers 18 residues. V was trimmed by 2 bases and J by 7 bases, leaving 23 bases between them. Germline CDR1 MNHEY, CDR2 SVGEGT. In DNA, the CDR3 is TGTGCCAGCAGTTACGGGGTAGGGGCCTTCGGTCGCGGCGGGGAGCTGTTTTTT. It codes for CASSYGVGAFGRGGELFF.

This clonotype was counted a few times. CDR3 coding DNA: TGCAGTGCACGGAGGGAGGGCTCTGGGGCCAACGTCCTGACTTTC. Residues: CSARREGSGANVLTF. V gene TRBV20-1 combines with J gene TRBJ2-6; 7 nucleotides line up with TRBD2. CDR3 length equals 15 residues. Germline V gene lookup returns CDR1 DFQATT and CDR2 SNEGSKA (reference sequence). The J segment lost 0 bases and the V segment lost 6 bases, leaving 5 bases of the junction unmatched.

This clonotype was counted only a few times. V is TRBV12-3 or TRBV12-4 and J is TRBJ2-2; D remains ambiguous. The CDR3 runs to 14 residues. V lost 3 bases to trimming and J lost 2 bases, with 7 bases between them. CDR3 region: CASSFRRNTGELFF. The CDR3 region has the DNA TGTGCCAGCAGTTTCCGCCGAAACACCGGGGAGCTGTTTTTT.

This clonotype was found many times. The rearrangement uses TRBV27 and TRBJ2-5; TRBD1 might be the D (6 bases). There are 14 residues in the CDR3. Germline V gives CDR1 MNHEY, CDR2 SMNVEV (reference sequence). With 5 bases removed from V and 2 bases from J, the gap between germline ends came to 12 bases. Here the CDR3 reads CASSPGTTQETQYF. The CDR3 DNA reads TGTGCCAGCAGTCCGGGGACAACTCAAGAGACCCAGTACTTC.

This clonotype occurred many times. The gene calls are TRBV7-2 and TRBJ1-1, with D possibly TRBD1 on 6 matching bases. The CDR3 has 15 residues. Germline-derived CDR1 and CDR2 are SGHTA and FQGNSA. The V gene lost 2 bases and the J gene lost 5 bases, with 15 bases spanning the gap. The CDR3 nucleotides are TGTGCCAGCAGCTTATATTTAGGGGGGGTGACTGAAGCTTTCTTT. Its translation is CASSLYLGGVTEAFF. Looking up the rest from reference TRBV7-2 and TRBJ1-1 gives the full variable domain: GAGVSQSPSNKVTEKGKDVELRCDPISGHTALYWYRQSLGQGLEFLIYFQGNSAPDKSGLPSDRFSAERTGGSVSTLTIQRTQQEDSAVYLCASSLYLGGVTEAFFGQGTRLTVV.

In DNA, the CDR3 is TGCGCCAGCAGCCCGGGACAGGGAAGAGATGGCTACACCTTC. Its protein is CASSPGQGRDGYTF. The rearrangement joins TRBV5-1 to TRBJ1-2; TRBD1 matches 9 bases. Germline-derived CDR1 and CDR2 are SGHRS and YFSETQ. This CDR3 comprises 14 residues. V lost 4 bases and J lost 6; bases outside the gene matches: 7.

Comments on this clonotype: This may arise from a read error, as a much more abundant clone is one base away. The chain uses TRBV2 and TRBJ2-1; 7 nucleotides line up with TRBD1. This CDR3 is built from 13 residues. Trimming took 3 bases from V and 4 from J; bases not matched to a gene: 0. Germline V gene lookup returns CDR1 SNHLY and CDR2 FYNNEI. CDR3 in DNA: TGTGCCAGCAGTGAGGGACAGTACAATGAGCAGTTCTTC. It is translated as CASSEGQYNEQFF. Supplemented by reference TRBV2 and TRBJ2-1, the full variable domain reads EPEVTQTPSHQVTQMGQEVILRCVPISNHLYFYWYRQILGQKVEFLVSFYNNEISEKSEIFDDQFSVERPDGSNFTLKIRSTKLEDSAMYFCASSEGQYNEQFFGPGTRLTVL.

The rearrangement joins TRBV7-9 to TRBJ1-5; D is possibly TRBD1 (5 bases). V lost 3 bases and J lost 3, with 9 bases in between. Germline CDR1 SEHNR, CDR2 FQNEAQ (reference sequence). The CDR3 loop spans 14 amino acids. The CDR3 nucleotides are TGTGCCAGCAGCTTGGGGGACCCCAATCAGCCCCAGCATTTT. Amino acid sequence: CASSLGDPNQPQHF.

This clonotype was seen a few times. The chain joins TRBV23-1 to TRBJ2-7; D possibly matches TRBD1 or TRBD2 (6 bases each). TRBV23-1 is given ORF status, its function remaining uncertain. CDR3 length equals 16 residues. V shed 3 bases and J shed 0 bases, with 15 bases lying between them. The CDR3 region has the DNA TGCGCCAGCAGTCACCTCGAAGGGGGGCACTCCTACGAGCAGTACTTC. Protein product: CASSHLEGGHSYEQYF.

This clonotype was counted a few times. The V call is TRBV20-1, the J call TRBJ2-3; 9 positions match TRBD2. V dropped 1 base and J dropped 0; count of bases not matched to a gene: 2. Germline CDR1 and CDR2: DFQATT and SNEGSKA (reference sequence). The length of the CDR3 is 15 residues. The chain's CDR3 is CSARGAGGSTDTQYF. As DNA, the CDR3 is TGCAGTGCTAGAGGTGCGGGAGGGAGCACAGATACGCAGTATTTT.

This clonotype has ten or more counts. The CDR3 DNA is TGTGCCAGCAGTTTTCTTTCGGGAGTAGATTCAGAGACCCAGTACTTC. Its translation is CASSFLSGVDSETQYF. The chain joins TRBV12-3 or TRBV12-4 to TRBJ2-5, with TRBD2 as a possible D gene (6 bases). The V gene lost 3 bases and the J gene lost 4 bases, with 18 bases spanning the gap. The CDR3 is 16 amino acids.

The rearrangement uses TRBV14 and TRBJ1-2, with 8 bases aligning to TRBD1. The germline V gene has CDR1 SGHDN and CDR2 FVKESK. Germline trimming cut 3 bases from V and 8 bases from J; bases unmatched to any gene: 11. The CDR3 runs to 15 residues. This CDR3 is CASSHEDRVWRGYTF. CDR3 in DNA: TGTGCCAGCAGCCATGAGGACAGGGTTTGGAGGGGCTACACCTTC.

This clonotype has at least ten counts. J is TRBJ1-2 and V is TRBV6-5, with 9 bases lining up with TRBD1. The CDR3 spans 14 residues. Germline values: CDR1 MNHEY, CDR2 SVGAGI. Trimming took 0 bases from V and 5 from J; bases not matched to a gene: 1. The CDR3 coding sequence is TGTGCCAGCAGTTACTCTGGACAGGGGTATGGCTACACCTTC. This sequence encodes CASSYSGQGYGYTF.

This clonotype has just a few counts. The chain links TRBV7-9 to TRBJ2-3, with 8 bases that match TRBD2. CDR1 SEHNR and CDR2 FQNEAQ come from the germline V gene (reference sequence). This CDR3 is built from 15 residues. With 5 bases clipped from V and 0 bases from J, the junction kept 4 bases outside the gene matches. The CDR3 nucleotides are TGTGCCAGCAGCCCTAGCGGGCCTAGCACAGATACGCAGTATTTT. Its protein product is CASSPSGPSTDTQYF.

This chain links TRBV5-6 with TRBJ1-2; D is uncertain. Trimming left V 0 bases short and J 2 bases short, with 8 bases between. This CDR3 is built from 14 residues. Germline V gene lookup returns CDR1 SGHDT and CDR2 YYEEEE. Here the CDR3 reads CASSLGHENYGYTF. As DNA, the CDR3 is TGTGCCAGCAGCTTGGGACATGAGAACTATGGCTACACCTTC.

Turning to this clonotype: A much larger clone sits a single nucleotide away, making a read error possible. The chain couples TRBV7-4 to TRBJ2-7; 9 bases line up with TRBD2. This CDR3 has 15 amino acids. Per germline, CDR1 SGHVT and CDR2 SQSDAQ. The CDR3 reads CASSPLAGSSNEQYF. Written as DNA, the CDR3 is TGTGCCAGCAGCCCCCTAGCGGGGAGCTCCAACGAGCAGTACTTC. The full variable domain, in which reference TRBV7-4 and TRBJ2-7 provide the parts outside the CDR3, is GAGVSQSPRYKVAKRGRDVALRCDSISGHVTLYWYRQTLGQGSEVLTYSQSDAQRDKSGRPSGRFSAERPERSVSTLKIQRTEQGDSAVYLCASSPLAGSSNEQYFGPGTRLTVT.

The sample holds many counts of this clonotype. This rearrangement joins TRBV7-2 to TRBJ2-7; 14 nucleotides agree with TRBD2. J gave up 5 bases and V 1 base, and 7 bases lay outside the gene matches. The CDR3 has 17 residues. Germline V gene data show CDR1 as SGHTA and CDR2 as FQGNSA. CDR3: CASSLVGTSGSIDEQYF. CDR3 in DNA: TGTGCCAGCAGCTTAGTAGGGACTAGCGGGAGCATCGACGAGCAGTACTTC. The complete variable domain, with remaining parts taken from reference TRBV7-2 and TRBJ2-7, reads GAGVSQSPSNKVTEKGKDVELRCDPISGHTALYWYRQSLGQGLEFLIYFQGNSAPDKSGLPSDRFSAERTGGSVSTLTIQRTQQEDSAVYLCASSLVGTSGSIDEQYFGPGTRLTVT.

This clonotype has ten or more counts. In DNA form, the CDR3 reads TGTGCCAGTAGCGCGACAGGGGGCACTGAAGCTTTCTTT. Encoded protein: CASSATGGTEAFF. The chain recombines TRBV19 with TRBJ1-1; 9 positions agree with TRBD1. Trimming cost V 6 bases and J 4 bases; bases outside gene matches: 3. The CDR3 totals 13 residues. In germline, CDR1 is LNHDA, CDR2 SQIVND (reference sequence).

This clonotype came up many times. V gene TRBV11-3 combines with J gene TRBJ1-5; D gene uncertain. The germline V and J ends were trimmed by 5 bases and 1 base, with 12 bases remaining between them. CDR3 size: 15 residues. Germline CDR1 reads SGHNT; CDR2 reads YENEEA. The CDR3 DNA reads TGTGCCAGCAGCCCCGGAGGACTGAGCAATCAGCCCCAGCATTTT. This gives the protein CASSPGGLSNQPQHF.

This clonotype was detected many times. The chain uses TRBV12-3 or TRBV12-4 and TRBJ1-5; tentatively, D is TRBD1 (6 bases). The CDR3 totals 15 residues. Trimming left V 5 bases short and J 3 bases short, with 14 bases between. The CDR3 sequence is CASSLSGQNNQPQHF. For the CDR3, the DNA is TGTGCCAGCAGTCTATCCGGACAGAACAATCAGCCCCAGCATTTT.

The rearrangement links TRBV9 to TRBJ2-5; 8 nucleotides agree with TRBD2. The junction had 6 bases not matched to a gene; V was cut back by 2 bases and J by 3 bases. The CDR3 spans 15 residues. Germline CDR1 reads SGDLS; CDR2 reads YYNGEE. CDR3 bases: TGTGCCAGCAGCGTTAGCGGGGATTATGAAGAGACCCAGTACTTC. Residues: CASSVSGDYEETQYF.

This clonotype was observed a few times. The V call is TRBV11-2, the J call TRBJ1-1; D may be TRBD1 (5 bases). Germline lookup yields CDR1 SGHAT and CDR2 FQNNGV. V was trimmed by 2 bases and J by 2 bases, leaving 15 bases between them. The CDR3 spans 16 residues. As DNA, the CDR3 is TGTGCCAGCAGCTTATCTCTCAGGGTGGTAAACACTGAAGCTTTCTTT. The encoded protein is CASSLSLRVVNTEAFF.

About this clonotype itself: A clone one base away is much larger, so this may be a read error. This chain connects TRBV6-2 or TRBV6-3 to TRBJ1-1; D is uncertain. The CDR3 contains 13 residues. The germline gives CDR1 MNHEY, CDR2 SVGEGT. The CDR3 protein is CVSRLIGNTEAFF. In nucleotides, the CDR3 is TGTGTCAGCAGGTTAATTGGTAACACTGAAGCTTTCTTT.

This clonotype was found many times. CDR3 nucleotide sequence: TGTGCCAGCAGCTTATACGGGGGTGAAGCTTTCTTT. Protein product: CASSLYGGEAFF. This rearrangement joins TRBV11-2 to TRBJ1-1; possible D gene TRBD1, 5 bases. The CDR3 extends over 12 amino acids. V was cut by 2 bases and J by 7 bases, with 8 bases left in between. Per the germline V gene, CDR1 is SGHAT and CDR2 is FQNNGV.

In this sample, this clonotype turned up many times. The chain has TRBV7-2 and TRBJ2-3; 7 nucleotides agree with TRBD1. The length of the CDR3 is 16 residues. The germline CDR1 and CDR2 sequences are SGHTA and FQGNSA. Trimming cost V 1 base and J 3 bases; bases outside gene matches: 7. The CDR3 region is CASSLVGTTGTDTQYF. Written as DNA, the CDR3 is TGTGCCAGCAGCTTAGTGGGTACGACAGGGACAGATACGCAGTATTTT.